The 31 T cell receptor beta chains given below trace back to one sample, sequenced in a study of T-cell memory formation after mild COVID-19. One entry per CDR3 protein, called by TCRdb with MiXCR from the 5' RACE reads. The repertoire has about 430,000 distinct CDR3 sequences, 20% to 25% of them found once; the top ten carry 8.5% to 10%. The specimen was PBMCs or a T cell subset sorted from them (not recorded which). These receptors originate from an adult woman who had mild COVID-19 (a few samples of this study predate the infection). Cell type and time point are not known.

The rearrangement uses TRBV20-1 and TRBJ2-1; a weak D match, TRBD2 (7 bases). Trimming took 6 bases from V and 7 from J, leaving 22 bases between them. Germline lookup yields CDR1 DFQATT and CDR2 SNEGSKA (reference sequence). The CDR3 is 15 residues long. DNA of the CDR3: TGCAGTGCCCTGGCAAACGGGGGGCCTCAGAATGAGCAGTTCTTC. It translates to CSALANGGPQNEQFF.

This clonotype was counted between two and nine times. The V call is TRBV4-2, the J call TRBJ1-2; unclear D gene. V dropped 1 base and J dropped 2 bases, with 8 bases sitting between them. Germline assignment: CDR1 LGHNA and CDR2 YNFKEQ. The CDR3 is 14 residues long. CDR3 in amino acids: CASSQVSENYGYTF. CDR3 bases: TGTGCCAGCAGCCAAGTTTCGGAGAACTATGGCTACACCTTC.

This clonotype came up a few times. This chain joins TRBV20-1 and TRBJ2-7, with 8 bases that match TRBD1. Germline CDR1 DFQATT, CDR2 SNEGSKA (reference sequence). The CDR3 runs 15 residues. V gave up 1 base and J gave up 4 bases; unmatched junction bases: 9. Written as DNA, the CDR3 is TGCAGTGCTAGAGCCTTGGACAGGGTTGCTTACGAGCAGTACTTC. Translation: CSARALDRVAYEQYF.

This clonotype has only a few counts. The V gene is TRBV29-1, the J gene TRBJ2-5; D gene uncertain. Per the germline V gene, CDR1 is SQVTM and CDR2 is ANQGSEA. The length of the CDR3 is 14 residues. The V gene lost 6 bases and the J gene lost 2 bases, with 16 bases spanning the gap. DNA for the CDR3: TGCAGCGTCCCCCCCGCTAAAGTACAAGAGACCCAGTACTTC. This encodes CSVPPAKVQETQYF.

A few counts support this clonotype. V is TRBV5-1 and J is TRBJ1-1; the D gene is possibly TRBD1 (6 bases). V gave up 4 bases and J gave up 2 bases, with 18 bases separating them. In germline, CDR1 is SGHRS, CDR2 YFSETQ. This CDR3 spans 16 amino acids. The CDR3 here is CASSPLTGTLNTEAFF. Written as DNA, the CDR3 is TGCGCCAGCAGCCCCTTGACAGGAACGCTTAACACTGAAGCTTTCTTT.

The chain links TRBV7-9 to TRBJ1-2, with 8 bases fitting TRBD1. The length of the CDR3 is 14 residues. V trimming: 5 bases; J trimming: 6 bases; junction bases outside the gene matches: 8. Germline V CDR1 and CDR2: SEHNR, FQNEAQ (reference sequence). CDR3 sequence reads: CASSPATGEDGYTF. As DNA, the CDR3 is TGTGCCAGCAGCCCTGCGACAGGGGAGGATGGCTACACCTTC.

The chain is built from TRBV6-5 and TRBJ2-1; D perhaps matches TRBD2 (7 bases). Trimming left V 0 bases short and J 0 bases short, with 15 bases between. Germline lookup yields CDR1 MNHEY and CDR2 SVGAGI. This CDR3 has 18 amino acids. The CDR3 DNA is TGTGCCAGCAGTTACTCGGGGGTGGGAGGGGGCTCCTACAATGAGCAGTTCTTC. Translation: CASSYSGVGGGSYNEQFF.

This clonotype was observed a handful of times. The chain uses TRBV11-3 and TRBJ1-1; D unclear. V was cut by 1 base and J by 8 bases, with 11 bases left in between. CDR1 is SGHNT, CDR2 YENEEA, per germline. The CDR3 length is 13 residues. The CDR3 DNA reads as TGTGCCAGCAGCTTAGCGGACGGTAGCGAAGCTTTCTTT. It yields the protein CASSLADGSEAFF.

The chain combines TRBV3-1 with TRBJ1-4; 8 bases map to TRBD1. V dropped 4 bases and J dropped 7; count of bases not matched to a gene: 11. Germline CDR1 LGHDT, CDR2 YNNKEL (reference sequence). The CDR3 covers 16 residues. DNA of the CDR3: TGTGCCAGCAGCCCAGTGACAGGGGAAGGGCGTGAAAAACTGTTTTTT. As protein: CASSPVTGEGREKLFF.

The CDR3 reads CASSLAGPDTQYF. The CDR3 DNA follows: TGTGCCAGCAGCTTAGCGGGGCCAGATACGCAGTATTTT. The V call is TRBV7-2, the J call TRBJ2-3, with D possibly matching TRBD1 (5 bases). The ends were cut back, 0 bases at V and 4 bases at J, with 5 bases in the middle. This CDR3 is 13 amino acids long. Germline V gene sequence: CDR1 SGHTA, CDR2 FQGNSA.

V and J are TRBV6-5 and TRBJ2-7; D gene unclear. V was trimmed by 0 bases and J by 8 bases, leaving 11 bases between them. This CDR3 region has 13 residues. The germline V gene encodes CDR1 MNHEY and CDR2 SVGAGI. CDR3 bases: TGTGCCAGCAGTTACTCAGAACCCTCGAAGCAGTACTTC. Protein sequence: CASSYSEPSKQYF.

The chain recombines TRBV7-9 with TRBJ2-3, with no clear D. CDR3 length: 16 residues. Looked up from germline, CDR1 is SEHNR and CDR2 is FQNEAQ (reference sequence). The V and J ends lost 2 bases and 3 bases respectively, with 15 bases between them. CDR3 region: CASSLSLVIVTDTQYF. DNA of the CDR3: TGTGCCAGCAGCTTATCACTCGTAATCGTTACAGATACGCAGTATTTT.

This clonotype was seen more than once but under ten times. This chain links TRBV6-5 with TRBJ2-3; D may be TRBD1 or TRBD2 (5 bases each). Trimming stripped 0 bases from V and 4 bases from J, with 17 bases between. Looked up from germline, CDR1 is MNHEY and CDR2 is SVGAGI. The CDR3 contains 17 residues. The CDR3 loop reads CASSYSSWGTSPDTQYF. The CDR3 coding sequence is TGTGCCAGCAGTTACTCGAGCTGGGGGACGTCGCCAGATACGCAGTATTTT.

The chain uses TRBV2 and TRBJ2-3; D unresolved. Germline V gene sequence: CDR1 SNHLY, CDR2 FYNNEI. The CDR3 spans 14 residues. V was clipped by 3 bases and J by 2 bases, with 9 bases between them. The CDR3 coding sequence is TGTGCCAGCAGTGAGGGCGAGACCACAGATACGCAGTATTTT. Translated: CASSEGETTDTQYF.

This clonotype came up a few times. The CDR3 DNA reads as TGTGCCAGCAGTTCCTCCGGGGCCCGCTACGAGCAGTACTTC. It yields the protein CASSSSGARYEQYF. The chain joins TRBV27 to TRBJ2-7; D assignment may be TRBD1 or TRBD2 (5 bases each). The V end was cut by 4 bases, the J end by 3 bases, with 13 bases between. Looked up from germline, CDR1 is MNHEY and CDR2 is SMNVEV (reference sequence). The CDR3 is made up of 14 amino acids.

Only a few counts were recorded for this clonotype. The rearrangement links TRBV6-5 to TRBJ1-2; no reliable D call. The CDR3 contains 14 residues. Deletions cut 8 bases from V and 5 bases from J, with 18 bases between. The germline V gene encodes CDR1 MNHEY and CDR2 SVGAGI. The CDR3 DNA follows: TGTGCCAGCGGACCGGGAGGTGGAGGGTATGGCTACACCTTC. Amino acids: CASGPGGGGYGYTF.

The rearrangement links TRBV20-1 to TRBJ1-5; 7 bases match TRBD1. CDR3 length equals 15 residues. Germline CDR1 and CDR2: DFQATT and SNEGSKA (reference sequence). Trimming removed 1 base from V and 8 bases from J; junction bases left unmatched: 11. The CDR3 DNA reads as TGCAGTGCTAGAGTGCGGGACAGCGGATCGGAGCCCCAGCATTTT. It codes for CSARVRDSGSEPQHF.

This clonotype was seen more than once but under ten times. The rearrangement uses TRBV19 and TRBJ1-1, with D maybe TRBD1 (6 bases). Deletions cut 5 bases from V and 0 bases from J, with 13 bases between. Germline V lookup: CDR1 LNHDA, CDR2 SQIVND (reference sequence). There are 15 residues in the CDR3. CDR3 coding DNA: TGTGCCAGTAGTCCCCCGACAGGTATGAACACTGAAGCTTTCTTT. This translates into CASSPPTGMNTEAFF. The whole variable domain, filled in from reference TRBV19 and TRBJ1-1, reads DGGITQSPKYLFRKEGQNVTLSCEQNLNHDAMYWYRQDPGQGLRLIYYSQIVNDFQKGDIAEGYSVSREKKESFPLTVTSAQKNPTAFYLCASSPPTGMNTEAFFGQGTRLTVV.

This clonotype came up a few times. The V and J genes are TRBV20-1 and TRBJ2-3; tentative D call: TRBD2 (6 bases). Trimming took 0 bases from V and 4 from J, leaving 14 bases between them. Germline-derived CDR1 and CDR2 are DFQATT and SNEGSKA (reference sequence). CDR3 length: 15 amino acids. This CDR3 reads CSARDLRGNSDTQYF. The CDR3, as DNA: TGCAGTGCTAGAGATCTCCGCGGGAACTCAGATACGCAGTATTTT.

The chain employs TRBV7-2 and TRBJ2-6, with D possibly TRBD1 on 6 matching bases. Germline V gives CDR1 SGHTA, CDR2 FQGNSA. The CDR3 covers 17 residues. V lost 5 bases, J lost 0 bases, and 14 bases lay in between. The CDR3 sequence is CASSGDIFSSGANVLTF. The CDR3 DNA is TGTGCCAGCAGCGGGGACATCTTCAGCTCTGGGGCCAACGTCCTGACTTTC.

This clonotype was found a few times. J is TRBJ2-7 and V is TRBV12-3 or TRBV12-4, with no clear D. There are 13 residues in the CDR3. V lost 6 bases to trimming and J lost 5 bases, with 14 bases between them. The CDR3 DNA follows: TGTGCCAGCAGGCCAAATGGTCCCCACGAGCAGTACTTC. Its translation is CASRPNGPHEQYF.

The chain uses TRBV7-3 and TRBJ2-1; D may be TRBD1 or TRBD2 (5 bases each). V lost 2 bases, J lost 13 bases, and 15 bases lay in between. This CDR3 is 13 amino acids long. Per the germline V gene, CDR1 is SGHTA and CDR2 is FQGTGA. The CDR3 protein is CASSLPSGTPQFF. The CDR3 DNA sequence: TGTGCCAGCAGCTTACCGTCCGGGACGCCACAGTTCTTC.

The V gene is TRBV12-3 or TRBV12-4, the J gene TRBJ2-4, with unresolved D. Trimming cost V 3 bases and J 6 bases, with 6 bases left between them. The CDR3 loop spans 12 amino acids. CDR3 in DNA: TGTGCCAGCAGTTTCGGGCGAAACATTCAGTACTTC. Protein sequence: CASSFGRNIQYF.

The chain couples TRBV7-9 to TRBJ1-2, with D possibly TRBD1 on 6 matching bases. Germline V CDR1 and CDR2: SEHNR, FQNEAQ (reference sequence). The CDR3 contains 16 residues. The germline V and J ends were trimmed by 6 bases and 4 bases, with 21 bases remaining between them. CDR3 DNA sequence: TGTGCCAGCAGGGCGGAGGACAGTCTTAACGTCTATGGCTACACCTTC. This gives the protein CASRAEDSLNVYGYTF.

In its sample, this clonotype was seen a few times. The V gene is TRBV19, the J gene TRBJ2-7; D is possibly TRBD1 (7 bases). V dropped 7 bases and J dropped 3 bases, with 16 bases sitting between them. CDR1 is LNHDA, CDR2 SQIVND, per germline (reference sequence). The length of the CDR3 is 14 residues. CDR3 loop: CASTGGGGSYEQYF. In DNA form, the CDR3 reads TGTGCCAGTACCGGAGGGGGCGGAAGCTACGAGCAGTACTTC.

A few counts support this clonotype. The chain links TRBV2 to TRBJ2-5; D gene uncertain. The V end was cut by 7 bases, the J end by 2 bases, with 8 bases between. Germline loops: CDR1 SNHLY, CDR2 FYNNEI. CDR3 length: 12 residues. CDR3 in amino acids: CASKDHQETQYF. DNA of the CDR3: TGTGCCAGCAAGGACCATCAAGAGACCCAGTACTTC.

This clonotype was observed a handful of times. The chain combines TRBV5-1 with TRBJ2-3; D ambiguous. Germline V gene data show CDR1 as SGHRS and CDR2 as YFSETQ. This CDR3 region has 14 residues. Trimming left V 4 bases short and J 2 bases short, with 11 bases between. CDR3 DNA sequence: TGCGCCAGCAGCCTCCAGCCTAACACAGATACGCAGTATTTT. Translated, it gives CASSLQPNTDTQYF. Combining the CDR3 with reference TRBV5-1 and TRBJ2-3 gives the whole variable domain KAGVTQTPRYLIKTRGQQVTLSCSPISGHRSVSWYQQTPGQGLQFLFEYFSETQRNKGNFPGRFSGRQFSNSRSEMNVSTLELGDSALYLCASSLQPNTDTQYFGPGTRLTVL.

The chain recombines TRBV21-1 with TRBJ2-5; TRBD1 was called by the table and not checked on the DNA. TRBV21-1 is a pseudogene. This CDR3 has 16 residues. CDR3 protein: CASSLPGQGLGETQYF. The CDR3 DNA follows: TGTGCCAGCAGCCTCCCCGGACAGGGACTGGGAGAGACCCAGTACTTC.

CDR3 loop: CASSLASGGAHEQYF. CDR3 nucleotide sequence: TGCGCCAGCAGCTTGGCCAGCGGGGGGGCCCACGAGCAGTACTTC. The chain is built from TRBV5-1 and TRBJ2-7; 10 bases are shared with TRBD2. This CDR3 contains 15 residues. CDR1 and CDR2 (germline): SGHRS, YFSETQ. V shed 0 bases, J shed 5 bases, and the junction held 5 bases outside the gene matches.

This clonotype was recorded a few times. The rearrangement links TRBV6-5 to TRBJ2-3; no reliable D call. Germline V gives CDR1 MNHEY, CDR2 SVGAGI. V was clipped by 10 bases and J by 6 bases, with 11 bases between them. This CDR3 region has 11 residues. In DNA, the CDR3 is TGTGCCACCTCCGCAGCGGATACGCAGTATTTT. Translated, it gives CATSAADTQYF.

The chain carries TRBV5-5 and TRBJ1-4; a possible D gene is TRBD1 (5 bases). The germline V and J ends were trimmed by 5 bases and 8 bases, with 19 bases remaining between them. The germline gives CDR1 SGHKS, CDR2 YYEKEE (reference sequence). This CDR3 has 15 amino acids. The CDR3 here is CASSGADGLKEKLFF. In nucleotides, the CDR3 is TGTGCCAGCAGTGGGGCCGACGGTCTTAAGGAAAAACTGTTTTTT.